The rows below give T cell receptor beta chains drawn from one sample of a study of cytotoxic CD8 clonotypes in ibrutinib-treated CLL. This table comes from immunoSEQ multiplex PCR, and its TCRdb copy is limited to in-frame clones, with some not included. The sample contains 150,000 or so clones, 80% to 90% of which appear only once. Sequenced material: PBMCs, taken after 24 months of ibrutinib treatment. These receptors all stem from a human donor with chronic lymphocytic leukemia. Both conserved end residues are part of each CDR3. A D gene is named only where the DNA matches it firmly. The size field is filled for only some rows; it gives once, few, many or a size class.

>TRBV27|NA|TRBJ2-2|NA
CAIREALTGELFF
TGTGCCATCAGGGAGGCGTTGACCGGGGAGCTGTTTTTT
>TRBV5-1|TRBD1|TRBJ1-2|NA
CASSLASEGASGYTF
TGCGCCAGCAGCTTGGCCTCGGAGGGGGCGAGCGGCTACACCTTC
>TRBV9|NA|TRBJ2-1|NA
CASSVVSSARDEQFF
TGTGCCAGCAGCGTAGTGTCTAGCGCACGGGATGAGCAGTTCTTC
>TRBV7-3|NA|TRBJ2-5|few
CASSLLGQTQYF
TGTGCCAGCAGCTTACTAGGACAGACCCAGTACTTC
>TRBV19|NA|TRBJ1-4|NA
CASSRRDLLEKLFF
TGTGCCAGTAGTAGGAGGGACCTGCTTGAAAAACTGTTTTTT
>TRBV6-6|NA|TRBJ2-3|NA
CASRAAGDTQYF
TGTGCCAGCAGAGCGGCAGGAGATACGCAGTATTTT
>TRBV4-3|NA|TRBJ2-1|NA
CASSQDGDVDEQFF
TGCGCCAGCAGCCAAGATGGGGATGTGGATGAGCAGTTCTTC
>TRBV7-3|NA|TRBJ1-4|NA
CASSLKGNPNEKLFF
TGTGCCAGCAGCCTTAAAGGAAACCCAAATGAAAAACTGTTTTTT
>TRBV5-8|NA|TRBJ2-3|once
CASSLGGSTDTQYF
TGTGCCAGCAGCCTGGGGGGTAGCACAGATACGCAGTATTTT
>TRBV2|TRBD1|TRBJ1-2|NA
CASSDRRQGDGYTF
TGTGCCAGCAGTGATAGGAGACAGGGCGATGGCTACACCTTC
>TRBV6-5|NA|TRBJ1-1|NA
CASRPTGSRTEAFF
TGTGCCAGCAGACCCACAGGGAGTCGCACTGAAGCTTTCTTT
>TRBV5-4|TRBD2|TRBJ2-1|once
CASSLSLAGGNEQFF
TGTGCCAGCAGCTTGTCCCTAGCGGGCGGTAATGAGCAGTTCTTC
>TRBV5-1|NA|TRBJ2-7|NA
CASSFFVLLPGDKSYEQYF
TGCGCCAGCAGCTTCTTCGTCTTACTGCCAGGGGATAAATCCTACGAGCAGTACTTC
>TRBV6-5|NA|TRBJ2-1|NA
CASSSDYFSYNEQFF
TGTGCCAGCAGTTCCGACTACTTCTCCTACAATGAGCAGTTCTTC
>TRBV5-4|TRBD1|TRBJ2-5|NA
CASSTGQGETQYF
TGTGCCAGCAGCACGGGACAGGGTGAGACCCAGTACTTC
>TRBV18|NA|TRBJ2-7|once
CASSPPSALPGEQYF
TGTGCCAGCTCACCACCCTCGGCCCTCCCAGGTGAGCAGTACTTC
>TRBV5-1|TRBD2|TRBJ2-3|NA
CASSLEVAGAIADTQYF
TGCGCCAGCAGCTTGGAAGTAGCGGGGGCGATCGCAGATACGCAGTATTTT
>TRBV7-9|TRBD1|TRBJ2-6|NA
CASSLAWQQGAGANVLTF
TGTGCCAGCAGCTTAGCATGGCAACAGGGGGCTGGGGCCAACGTCCTGACTTTC
>TRBV4-3|NA|TRBJ1-2|NA
CASSQDLQFPGYTF
TGCGCCAGCAGCCAAGATCTCCAGTTCCCTGGCTACACCTTC
>TRBV5-1|NA|TRBJ2-7|NA
CASSDGPASYEQYF
TGCGCCAGCAGCGACGGGCCGGCCTCCTACGAGCAGTACTTC
>TRBV5-6|NA|TRBJ1-2|NA
CASSLGYSRPYGYTF
TGTGCCAGCAGCTTGGGGTACAGCCGGCCATATGGCTACACCTTC
>TRBV7-2|NA|TRBJ1-2|NA
CASSPMTYGYTF
TGTGCCAGCAGCCCCATGACCTATGGCTACACCTTC
>TRBV4-3|NA|TRBJ1-2|NA
CASSQGAEGRISSYTF
TGCGCCAGCAGCCAGGGGGCCGAGGGGCGAATATCCAGCTACACCTTC
>TRBV2|TRBD1|TRBJ1-2|NA
CASTKVGQGAYYGYTF
TGTGCCAGCACCAAGGTGGGGCAGGGGGCTTACTATGGCTACACCTTC
>TRBV5-1|TRBD1|TRBJ2-1|NA
CASSLADRSYNEQFF
TGCGCCAGCAGCTTGGCGGACAGGAGTTACAATGAGCAGTTCTTC
>TRBV28|TRBD1|TRBJ2-7|NA
CAISSTGGASYEQYF
TGTGCCATATCGTCGACAGGGGGGGCCTCCTACGAGCAGTACTTC
>TRBV19|NA|TRBJ2-1|NA
CASSISLADEQFF
TGTGCCAGTAGTATTTCCCTAGCTGATGAGCAGTTCTTC
>TRBV7-2|NA|TRBJ1-1|NA
CASSNERVAEAFF
TGTGCCAGCAGCAACGAGAGGGTGGCTGAAGCTTTCTTT
>TRBV19|NA|TRBJ1-2|few
CASSMGGYTF
TGTGCCAGTAGTATGGGTGGCTACACCTTC
>TRBV30|TRBD1|TRBJ1-4|NA
CACISGGRANEKLFF
TGTGCCTGTATCTCAGGGGGTAGGGCTAATGAAAAACTGTTTTTT
>TRBV6-5|NA|TRBJ2-7|once
CASSYRGGSYEQYF
TGTGCCAGCAGTTACCGGGGCGGCAGCTACGAGCAGTACTTC
>TRBV11-2|NA|TRBJ1-3|NA
CASSLGGDTGTSSGNTIYF
TGTGCCAGCAGCTTAGGGGGGGATACAGGGACCAGCTCTGGAAACACCATATATTTT
>TRBV18|NA|TRBJ2-6|NA
CASSPQGAGANVLTF
TGTGCCAGCTCACCTCAGGGTGCAGGGGCCAACGTCCTGACTTTC
>TRBV5-1|TRBD1|TRBJ1-2|few
CASRSGTESGYTF
TGCGCCAGCAGGTCCGGGACAGAAAGCGGCTACACCTTC
>TRBV6-4|NA|TRBJ1-5|NA
CASSTESNQPQHF
TGTGCCAGTTCGACGGAATCCAATCAGCCCCAGCATTTT
>TRBV2|TRBD1|TRBJ1-1|few
CASVLGQTKNTEAFF
TGTGCCAGCGTACTGGGACAGACAAAGAACACTGAAGCTTTCTTT
>TRBV11-3|NA|TRBJ2-2|NA
CASSSSGFGANNFTGELFF
TGTGCCAGCAGCTCATCCGGTTTTGGGGCAAATAACTTCACCGGGGAGCTGTTTTTT
>TRBV19|TRBD2|TRBJ2-6|few
CASSIEGLGASGRTNVLTF
TGTGCCAGTAGTATTGAGGGCCTCGGGGCTAGCGGGAGGACCAACGTCCTGACTTTC
>TRBV5-8|NA|TRBJ2-2|once
CASSLNSGSDTGELFF
TGTGCCAGCAGCTTAAACTCCGGGAGCGACACCGGGGAGCTGTTTTTT
>TRBV7-8|NA|TRBJ2-7|NA
CASSSRATAQTYEQYF
TGTGCCAGCAGCTCCCGTGCGACAGCCCAAACCTACGAGCAGTACTTC
>TRBV7-8|NA|TRBJ2-7|NA
CASSPKLGQTYEQYF
TGTGCCAGCAGCCCGAAGTTAGGGCAGACCTACGAGCAGTACTTC
>TRBV28|TRBD1|TRBJ1-2|once
CATSTGGGPLRSNYGYTF
TGTGCCACCTCGACAGGGGGGGGCCCCCTTAGGTCGAACTATGGCTACACCTTC
>TRBV28|NA|TRBJ2-3|NA
CASSLPVTGTDTQYF
TGTGCCAGCAGTTTACCCGTAACTGGCACAGATACGCAGTATTTT
>TRBV19|TRBD1|TRBJ1-5|once
CASSPSRDRTPQHF
TGTGCCAGTAGTCCGTCCCGGGACAGGACCCCCCAGCATTTT
>TRBV6-1|NA|TRBJ1-5|NA
CASSEWAARGNQPQHF
TGTGCCAGCAGTGAATGGGCGGCCAGGGGCAATCAGCCCCAGCATTTT
>TRBV7-2|NA|TRBJ2-7|NA
CASSPRYLYREIGYF
TGTGCCAGCAGCCCCCGGTATCTTTACAGGGAAATAGGGTACTTC
>TRBV7-2|TRBD1|TRBJ1-2|NA
CASSFPWDRGDGYTF
TGTGCCAGCAGCTTCCCCTGGGACAGGGGCGATGGCTACACCTTC
>TRBV14|TRBD2|TRBJ2-3|NA
CASSQRIKFERGITDTQYF
TGTGCCAGCAGCCAACGAATAAAGTTTGAGCGGGGCATTACAGATACGCAGTATTTT
>TRBV6-6|TRBD1|TRBJ1-1|NA
CASSAGGRGFTEAFF
TGTGCCAGCTCGGCGGGGGGCAGGGGGTTTACTGAAGCTTTCTTT
>TRBV30|NA|TRBJ2-3|NA
CAWSLGDTQYF
TGTGCCTGGAGTTTAGGAGATACGCAGTATTTT
>TRBV9|TRBD1|TRBJ1-4|NA
CASSAPGTVNEKLFF
TGTGCCAGCAGCGCCCCCGGGACAGTTAATGAAAAACTGTTTTTT
>TRBV4-1|NA|TRBJ2-5|NA
CASSLTGVGTEAQYF
TGCGCCAGCAGCCTGACTGGGGTGGGGACGGAGGCCCAGTACTTC
>TRBV18|TRBD2|TRBJ2-1|NA
CASSPGLAMFNEQFF
TGTGCCAGCTCACCGGGACTAGCGATGTTCAATGAGCAGTTCTTC
>TRBV18|TRBD2|TRBJ2-1|NA
CASSPGLAGGLANEQFF
TGTGCCAGCTCACCGGGACTAGCGGGAGGGCTAGCGAATGAGCAGTTCTTC
>TRBV11-3|NA|TRBJ2-2|few
CASSSPIGELFF
TGTGCCAGCAGCTCACCTATCGGGGAGCTGTTTTTT
>TRBV28|TRBD1|TRBJ1-2|few
CASSDRQGAIYGYTF
TGTGCCAGCAGTGATCGACAGGGGGCCATCTATGGCTACACCTTC
>TRBV29-1|TRBD2|TRBJ2-7|NA
CSVGGLAGPGEQYF
TGCAGCGTGGGGGGACTAGCGGGGCCGGGCGAGCAGTACTTC
>TRBV7-2|NA|TRBJ2-1|NA
CASSDYNEQFF
TGTGCCAGCAGCGACTACAATGAGCAGTTCTTC
>TRBV11-3|NA|TRBJ2-7|NA
CASSLEGGPYEQYF
TGTGCCAGCAGCTTAGAAGGCGGACCCTACGAGCAGTACTTC